This entry lists 27 T cell receptor beta chains sequenced from one sample in a study of regulatory T cells in long-lasting Graves disease. Time point indicated: persistent/refractory GD, antithyroid drugs over 5 years with positive TRAb. The authors made the TCR library using RNA they extracted from PBMCs. Construction of the TCR beta libraries employed iRepertoire HTBI primers in conjunction with Arm-PCR of CDR3 regions. MiXCR, applied by TCRdb to the multiplex PCR reads, yields one record per CDR3 protein. The repertoire holds 390,000 or so distinct CDR3 sequences, more than 20% seen once, with under 35% in the top ten. Sequenced material: peripheral blood mononuclear cells (PBMCs), taken when the disease was refractory, from a patient treated with antithyroid drugs. The source of these receptors is a woman in her 40s with Graves disease.

There are many counts of this clonotype. V gene TRBV28 combines with J gene TRBJ1-5; 7 bases fit TRBD1. The V gene's germline CDR1 is MDHEN and CDR2 SYDVKM. The trim removed 6 bases at V and 6 bases at J, leaving 8 bases unmatched. The CDR3 spans 14 residues. In DNA form, the CDR3 reads TGTGCCAGCAGCTCGGGAGGGGGCAGTCAGCCCCAGCATTTT. As protein: CASSSGGGSQPQHF.

This clonotype was found a few times. The chain carries TRBV11-2 and TRBJ2-1; the match to TRBD1 covers 7 bases. The CDR3 runs 14 residues. Trimming cost V 4 bases and J 2 bases; bases outside gene matches: 2. Germline CDR1 is SGHAT and CDR2 is FQNNGV. CDR3 protein: CASSYRGTYNEQFF. DNA of the CDR3: TGTGCCAGCAGCTACAGGGGCACCTACAATGAGCAGTTCTTC.

The sample holds many counts of this clonotype. V and J are TRBV28 and TRBJ1-4; no reliable D call. Trimming pared 5 bases from V and 1 base from J, leaving 5 bases between. CDR1 and CDR2 (germline): MDHEN, SYDVKM. This CDR3 comprises 13 residues. CDR3 nucleotide sequence: TGTGCCAGCAGTCCTCGAACTAATGAAAAACTGTTTTTT. It yields the protein CASSPRTNEKLFF. The variable domain in full, completed from reference TRBV28 and TRBJ1-4, reads DVKVTQSSRYLVKRTGEKVFLECVQDMDHENMFWYRQDPGLGLRLIYFSYDVKMKEKGDIPEGYSVSREKKERFSLILESASTNQTSMYLCASSPRTNEKLFFGSGTQLSVL.

This clonotype was observed at least ten times. The rearrangement links TRBV28 to TRBJ2-5; perhaps TRBD1 as D (8 bases). The CDR3 covers 17 residues. Between the trimmed V and J ends, which lost 2 bases and 5 bases, there was a span of 21 bases. Looked up from germline, CDR1 is MDHEN and CDR2 is SYDVKM. The CDR3 reads CASSLAGLDRGGETQYF. In DNA, the CDR3 is TGTGCCAGCAGTTTAGCCGGACTCGACAGGGGAGGGGAGACCCAGTACTTC.

This clonotype was detected only a few times. The chain couples TRBV12-3 or TRBV12-4 to TRBJ2-1; D remains ambiguous. The CDR3 contains 14 residues. Trimming removed 3 bases from V and 7 bases from J, with 13 bases in between. CDR3 nucleotide sequence: TGTGCCAGCAGTTTGACTTACGCCCAGAATGAGCAGTTCTTC. Protein sequence: CASSLTYAQNEQFF.

Ten or more counts support this clonotype. V usage is TRBV28 and J usage is TRBJ1-1; the D is unclear. V lost 3 bases and J 0 bases, leaving 17 bases between the germline ends. Germline CDR1 is MDHEN and CDR2 is SYDVKM. CDR3 length equals 17 residues. The CDR3 DNA sequence: TGTGCCAGCAGTTTGTCCCCATACCAGAAAATGAACACTGAAGCTTTCTTT. This codes for CASSLSPYQKMNTEAFF.

This rearrangement joins TRBV6-1 to TRBJ1-6, with TRBD1 as a possible D gene (6 bases). Trimming took off 6 bases at V and 8 bases at J, with 17 bases between the two ends. The CDR3 runs to 15 residues. Germline lookup yields CDR1 MNHNS and CDR2 SASEGT. As DNA, the CDR3 is TGTGCCAGCAGCCGGGACATCTACCTATATTCACCCCTCCACTTT. Translation: CASSRDIYLYSPLHF.

In this sample, this clonotype turned up many times. The chain links TRBV25-1 to TRBJ2-7, with 9 bases matching TRBD2. V was clipped by 6 bases and J by 5 bases; unmatched bases: 8. The length of the CDR3 is 14 residues. Germline CDR1 MGHDK, CDR2 SYGVNS. CDR3 nucleotide sequence: TGTGCCAGCAGGGAGGGGCTAGCGGGAAACGAGCAGTACTTC. The encoded protein is CASREGLAGNEQYF.

Details on this clonotype: Possible read error: a much larger clone is one base away. CDR3: CASSMPGFGYGHTF. The CDR3 DNA reads as TGTGCCAGTAGTATGCCCGGTTTTGGCTATGGCCACACCTTC. The rearrangement uses TRBV19 and TRBJ1-2; D ambiguous. Per the germline V gene, CDR1 is LNHDA and CDR2 is SQIVND (reference sequence). This CDR3 has 14 residues.

There are a few counts of this clonotype. The J gene is TRBJ2-7, the V gene TRBV20-1, with D unclear. Germline CDR1 is DFQATT and CDR2 is SNEGSKA (reference sequence). The CDR3 loop spans 15 amino acids. The V end was cut by 0 bases, the J end by 0 bases, with 12 bases between. CDR3 sequence reads: CSARDLRLGSYEQYF. In DNA, the CDR3 is TGCAGTGCTAGAGATCTTAGGCTTGGCTCCTACGAGCAGTACTTC.

This chain connects TRBV18 to TRBJ1-1, with a weak D call TRBD1 (6 bases). Between the trimmed V and J ends, which lost 2 bases and 4 bases, there was a span of 20 bases. Germline assignment: CDR1 KGHSH and CDR2 LQKENI. The CDR3 has 17 residues. CDR3 DNA sequence: TGTGCCAGCTCACCAACGGCTATTCCAGGGGATGGCACTGAAGCTTTCTTT. Translation gives CASSPTAIPGDGTEAFF.

This clonotype was detected ten times or more. V and J are TRBV2 and TRBJ1-2, with TRBD1 matching over 10 bases. Per the germline V gene, CDR1 is SNHLY and CDR2 is FYNNEI. V lost 0 bases to trimming and J lost 3 bases; unmatched junction nucleotides: 4. The CDR3 sequence is 16 residues long. The CDR3 sequence is CASSEASGQGHYGYTF. The CDR3 DNA reads as TGTGCCAGCAGTGAAGCTTCGGGACAGGGGCACTATGGCTACACCTTC.

This clonotype was found many times. J is TRBJ2-7 and V is TRBV7-2; 7 positions match TRBD2. The CDR3 loop spans 15 amino acids. After removal of 0 bases from V and 5 bases from J, the junction contained 7 bases not matched to a gene. The germline gives CDR1 SGHTA, CDR2 FQGNSA. CDR3 in amino acids: CASSLAGGSRNEQYF. CDR3 DNA: TGTGCCAGCAGCTTAGCAGGCGGGAGTCGGAACGAGCAGTACTTC.

This clonotype was counted at least ten times. At one of its ends the junction is not consistent with the germline gene, which may arise from a read error. The chain's CDR3 is CASSSGQLNTEAFF. The CDR3 DNA reads TGTGCCAGCAGCTCCGGACAGCTGAACACTGAAGCTTTCTTT. The chain carries TRBV5-1 and TRBJ1-1, with D possibly being TRBD1 (6 bases). In germline, CDR1 is SGHRS, CDR2 YFSETQ. The CDR3 extends over 14 amino acids.

The chain uses TRBV3-1 and TRBJ2-7; 8 positions match TRBD1. V lost 4 bases, J lost 5 bases, and 4 bases stayed unmatched. Germline values: CDR1 LGHDT, CDR2 YNNKEL (reference sequence). The CDR3 length is 13 residues. This CDR3 is CASSPTGADEQYF. The CDR3 DNA sequence: TGTGCCAGCAGCCCGACAGGGGCCGACGAGCAGTACTTC.

This clonotype was observed many times. This sequence joins TRBV7-2 and TRBJ2-7, with D possibly TRBD1 on 6 matching bases. The CDR3 loop spans 14 amino acids. Germline loops: CDR1 SGHTA, CDR2 FQGNSA. Deletions cut 3 bases from V and 3 bases from J, with 12 bases between. The CDR3 here is CASSFLNRDYEQYF. The DNA of the CDR3 is TGTGCCAGCAGCTTTCTTAACAGGGACTACGAGCAGTACTTC. Combining the CDR3 with reference TRBV7-2 and TRBJ2-7 gives the whole variable domain GAGVSQSPSNKVTEKGKDVELRCDPISGHTALYWYRQSLGQGLEFLIYFQGNSAPDKSGLPSDRFSAERTGGSVSTLTIQRTQQEDSAVYLCASSFLNRDYEQYFGPGTRLTVT.

The rearrangement uses TRBV19 and TRBJ1-1; no reliable D call. Deletions cut 4 bases from V and 2 bases from J, with 5 bases between. Germline assignment: CDR1 LNHDA and CDR2 SQIVND (reference sequence). The length of the CDR3 is 12 residues. The CDR3 sequence is CASSNPNTEAFF. In nucleotides, the CDR3 is TGTGCCAGTAGTAACCCAAACACTGAAGCTTTCTTT.

Only a few counts were recorded for this clonotype. The gene calls are TRBV7-2 and TRBJ1-6; D ambiguous. V lost 0 bases and J lost 5, with 11 bases in between. The germline V gene has CDR1 SGHTA and CDR2 FQGNSA. The CDR3 runs 16 residues. CDR3 in DNA: TGTGCCAGCAGCTTAGCGGTCGCGGGGAATAATTCACCCCTCCACTTT. This gives the protein CASSLAVAGNNSPLHF.

This clonotype was picked up many times. The V call is TRBV29-1, the J call TRBJ1-4; D is perhaps TRBD1 (6 bases). The CDR3 contains 14 residues. V lost 5 bases and J lost 1, with 11 bases in between. CDR1 SQVTM and CDR2 ANQGSEA come from the germline V gene. The CDR3 reads CSVNEGGTNEKLFF. The DNA of the CDR3 is TGCAGCGTTAACGAGGGGGGAACTAATGAAAAACTGTTTTTT.

The gene calls are TRBV7-9 and TRBJ1-2; D remains ambiguous. This CDR3 has 13 residues. Per germline, CDR1 SEHNR and CDR2 FQNEAQ (reference sequence). V lost 6 bases to trimming and J lost 3 bases, with 11 bases between them. CDR3 amino acids: CASRPKGDYGYTF. CDR3 bases: TGTGCCAGCAGGCCGAAGGGCGACTATGGCTACACCTTC.

This clonotype occurred a few times. The chain carries TRBV15 and TRBJ2-7; unclear D gene. Germline V lookup: CDR1 LNHNV, CDR2 YYDKDF (reference sequence). Between the trimmed V and J ends, which lost 3 bases and 6 bases, there was a span of 12 bases. The CDR3 length is 13 residues. CDR3 bases: TGTGCCACCAGCAGTACCTGGGTCTCCGAGCAGTACTTC. Amino acid sequence: CATSSTWVSEQYF. Variable domain in full (rest from reference TRBV15 and TRBJ2-7): DAMVIQNPRYQVTQFGKPVTLSCSQTLNHNVMYWYQQKSSQAPKLLFHYYDKDFNNEADTPDNFQSRRPNTSFCFLDIRSPGLGDTAMYLCATSSTWVSEQYFGPGTRLTVT.

As for this clonotype: Possible read error: a much larger clone is one base away. The V gene is TRBV15, the J gene TRBJ2-5; unclear D gene. The CDR3 runs to 13 residues. Germline values: CDR1 LNHNV, CDR2 YYDKDF (reference sequence). CDR3 nucleotide sequence: TGTGCCGCCAGCAGAGCTCCTAGTGAGACCCAGTACTTC. The encoded protein is CAASRAPSETQYF. Using reference TRBV15 and TRBJ2-5 for the parts outside the CDR3, the full variable domain is DAMVIQNPRYQVTQFGKPVTLSCSQTLNHNVMYWYQQKSSQAPKLLFHYYDKDFNNEADTPDNFQSRRPNTSFCFLDIRSPGLGDTAMYLCAASRAPSETQYFGPGTRLLVL.

With regard to this clonotype: Given a much more abundant clone one base away, this may be a read error. This chain uses TRBV12-3 or TRBV12-4 with TRBJ2-2; the D gene is possibly TRBD2 (5 bases). The V gene lost 6 bases and the J gene lost 9 bases, with 20 bases spanning the gap. The CDR3 is 15 residues long. The DNA for the CDR3 is TGTGCCAGCAGCCCCCGCCAGCTAGCTCACCGGGAGCTGTTTTTT. This sequence encodes CASSPRQLAHRELFF.

This clonotype was detected many times. The rearrangement uses TRBV30 and TRBJ2-7; the match to TRBD2 covers 11 bases. With 5 bases clipped from V and 5 bases from J, the junction kept 5 bases outside the gene matches. The CDR3 spans 13 residues. Germline loops: CDR1 GTSNPN, CDR2 SVGIG (reference sequence). For the CDR3, the DNA is TGTGCCTGGTCTGTAGCGGGAGGGGACGAGCAGTACTTC. Translation gives CAWSVAGGDEQYF.

This clonotype has more than one count but fewer than ten. The chain has TRBV12-3 or TRBV12-4 and TRBJ2-7; TRBD1 or TRBD2 may be the D gene (5 bases each). Trimming cost V 6 bases and J 6 bases, with 21 bases left between them. The CDR3 sequence is 15 residues long. This chain's CDR3 is CASSPHRDGEGEQYF. As DNA, the CDR3 is TGTGCCAGCAGCCCCCACCGGGACGGGGAAGGCGAGCAGTACTTC.

In its sample, this clonotype was seen a few times. The chain carries TRBV20-1 and TRBJ2-1; perhaps TRBD2 as D (6 bases). The CDR3 runs to 14 residues. Trimming cost V 5 bases and J 1 base, with 12 bases left between them. Germline V gene lookup returns CDR1 DFQATT and CDR2 SNEGSKA (reference sequence). The CDR3 region has the DNA TGCAGTGCTTCGCTCGCGGGATCCTACAATGAGCAGTTCTTC. Its translation: CSASLAGSYNEQFF.

This clonotype was seen ten or more times. This chain links TRBV12-3 or TRBV12-4 with TRBJ2-5; D is ambiguous. The CDR3 has 15 amino acids. V lost 0 bases and J lost 4, with 12 bases in between. The CDR3 sequence: CASSLASPQLETQYF. The CDR3 coding sequence is TGTGCCAGCAGTTTAGCTTCCCCACAGTTAGAGACCCAGTACTTC.